This T cell receptor (beta chain) was documented in a study of blood T cell repertoires in COVID-19. Across the study: The United States, Italy and Spain were the sources of the acute and convalescent COVID-19 samples. Nucleic acid was either cDNA or gDNA, and it came from T cells, B-cell-depleted T cells, or PBMCs.

Under the authors' procedure: Scientists estimated how many nucleated cells there were by amplifying reference gene primers. Using immunoSEQ multiplex PCR, the repertoire was profiled, and TCRdb retains in-frame clones only, with some absent. The V and J calls and clone size are taken from that table; D and trimming were inferred from the DNA. The data hold approximately 440,000 clones, with around 88% observed a single time. Germline CDR1 and CDR2: KGHDR and SFDVKD. The CDR3 loop spans 15 amino acids. Between the trimmed V and J ends, which lost 3 bases and 3 bases, there was a span of 12 bases. The gene calls are TRBV24-1 and TRBJ2-3, with D possibly TRBD1 on 5 matching bases. The clonotype comes from a woman between 45 and 60 years old with COVID-19, enrolled during active disease. Sequencing was carried out using peripheral blood. DNA for the CDR3: TGTGCCACCAGTGATCGGGCAGGGCAAACAGATACGCAGTATTTT. It specifies CATSDRAGQTDTQYF.